This paragraph reports one TCR beta chain. Its antigen is still unknown. This sample is drawn from a study of PD-1 blockade in classical Hodgkin lymphoma. As for the study in general: Nivolumab was given intravenously to patients at 3 mg/kg every 2 weeks. General study points: Complete responders matched newly diagnosed patients in baseline diversity. Unlike CD8+ TCR diversity, which did not rise significantly by C4D1, CD4+ TCR diversity did.

Trimming removed 1 base from V and 4 bases from J, with 10 bases in between. Germline assignment: CDR1 SGHDN and CDR2 FVKESK. The CDR3 sequence is 14 residues long. Time point defined: cycle 4 day 1 (C4D1), after less than 7 weeks of nivolumab. Every patient experienced relapse after autologous stem cell transplantation, and brentuximab vedotin exposure varied. Patients had relapsed/refractory classical Hodgkin lymphoma with complete response, partial response or progressive disease as best response. Using immunoSEQ multiplex PCR, the repertoire was profiled, and TCRdb retains in-frame clones only, with some absent. The sample carries roughly 100,000 clones, roughly 87% recorded once.

This specimen consisted of peripheral blood mononuclear cells (PBMCs), obtained before the fourth cycle of nivolumab. The chain links TRBV14 to TRBJ1-2; no clear D gene. This receptor was obtained from a human donor with classical Hodgkin lymphoma. The CDR3 protein is CASSQGRQIYGYTF. The CDR3 coding sequence is TGTGCCAGCAGCCAAGGCCGGCAGATCTATGGCTACACCTTC.